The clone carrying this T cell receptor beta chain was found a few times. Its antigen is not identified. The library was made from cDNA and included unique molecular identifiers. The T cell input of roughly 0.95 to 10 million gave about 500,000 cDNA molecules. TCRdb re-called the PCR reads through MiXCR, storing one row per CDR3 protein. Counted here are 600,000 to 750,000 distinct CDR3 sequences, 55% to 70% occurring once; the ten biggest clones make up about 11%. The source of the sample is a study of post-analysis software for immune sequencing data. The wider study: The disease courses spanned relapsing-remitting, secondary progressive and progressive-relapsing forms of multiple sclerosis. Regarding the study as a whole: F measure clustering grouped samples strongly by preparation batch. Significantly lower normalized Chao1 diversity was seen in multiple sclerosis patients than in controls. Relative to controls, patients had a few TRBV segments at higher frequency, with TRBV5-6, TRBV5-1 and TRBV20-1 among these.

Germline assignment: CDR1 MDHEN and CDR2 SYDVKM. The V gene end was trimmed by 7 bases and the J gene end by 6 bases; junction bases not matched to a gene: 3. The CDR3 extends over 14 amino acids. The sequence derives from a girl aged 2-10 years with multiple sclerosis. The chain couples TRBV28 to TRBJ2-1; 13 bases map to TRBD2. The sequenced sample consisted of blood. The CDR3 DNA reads TGTGCCAGCAAAGGGACTAGCGGGGCCAATGAGCAGTTCTTC. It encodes CASKGTSGANEQFF.